This record looks at one TCR beta chain sequence and its context. As yet, its antigen is unknown. These data come from a study of post-analysis software for immune sequencing data. The CDR3 length is 16 residues. Trimming stripped 3 bases from V and 0 bases from J, with 15 bases between. Germline V gene data show CDR1 as KGHSH and CDR2 as LQKENI. Study-level results: Multiple sclerosis patients showed significantly lower normalized Chao1 diversity than controls did. With TRBV5-6, TRBV5-1 and TRBV20-1 included, about five TRBV segments were more frequent in patients than in controls.

Researchers reported that TCR beta cDNA libraries carried unique molecular identifiers. TCRdb re-called the PCR reads through MiXCR, storing one row per CDR3 protein. The table has about 180,000 distinct CDR3 sequences, around 28% seen once. The TCR originated in a girl between 10 and 17 years old with multiple sclerosis. J is TRBJ2-7 and V is TRBV18, with D possibly called TRBD1 or TRBD2 (5 bases each). Sequenced material: blood. The CDR3 DNA follows: TGTGCCAGCTCACCTCTAACGGGGCCGAGCTCCTACGAGCAGTACTTC. It encodes CASSPLTGPSSYEQYF.